The rows below give T cell receptor beta chains drawn from one sample of a study of response to subunit inactivated influenza vaccine. Via MiXCR, TCRdb re-called the RT-PCR reads, giving one row per CDR3 protein. Here the sample spans over 300,000 distinct CDR3 sequences, 20% to 25% being singletons. The source material was PBMCs from blood, sampled about 19 months after vaccination. The receptors here all came from a man aged 45 to 70 who received an inactivated influenza vaccine. CDR3s include the opening cysteine and the closing phenylalanine or tryptophan. D genes are given only for firm matches. Clone size, where shown, is once, few, many, or a class for clones that have expanded.

size: few
D: -
J: TRBJ2-2
length: 13
V: TRBV4-1
CDR3: CASSRLGPGELFF
DNA: TGCGCCAGCAGCCGTCTCGGTCCCGGGGAGCTGTTTTTT

size: few
D: -
J: TRBJ1-4
length: 14
V: TRBV6-1
CDR3: CASGRQTTNEKLFF
DNA: TGTGCCAGCGGGCGACAGACCACTAATGAAAAACTGTTTTTT

size: -
D: TRBD2
J: TRBJ2-7
length: 16
V: TRBV20-1
CDR3: CSARDGTSGRYYEQYF
DNA: TGCAGTGCTAGAGATGGGACTAGCGGGAGGTACTACGAGCAGTACTTC

size: few
D: TRBD1
J: TRBJ1-3
length: 17
V: TRBV3-1
CDR3: CASSQNPGTGSGNTIYF
DNA: TGTGCCAGCAGCCAAAACCCAGGGACAGGGTCTGGAAACACCATATATTTT

size: once
D: -
J: TRBJ2-3
length: 14
V: TRBV5-6
CDR3: CASSLSGRIDTQYF
DNA: TGTGCCAGCAGCTTATCAGGGCGCATAGATACGCAGTATTTT

size: many
D: -
J: TRBJ2-7
length: 15
V: TRBV20-1
CDR3: CSARDQGPPSYEQYF
DNA: TGCAGTGCTAGAGATCAGGGTCCCCCCTCCTACGAGCAGTACTTC

size: -
D: -
J: TRBJ2-7
length: 15
V: TRBV5-1
CDR3: CASSLRQGGSYEQYF
DNA: TGCGCCAGCAGCTTGAGGCAGGGTGGCTCCTACGAGCAGTACTTC

size: few
D: -
J: TRBJ1-4
length: 14
V: TRBV3-1
CDR3: CASSQGTLGEKLFF
DNA: TGTGCCAGCAGCCAAGGGACCCTGGGTGAAAAACTGTTTTTT

size: once
D: -
J: TRBJ2-7
length: 18
V: TRBV6-5
CDR3: CASSYESPLSGSTYEQYF
DNA: TGTGCCAGCAGTTACGAGAGTCCCCTTTCGGGGTCAACCTACGAGCAGTACTTC

size: many
D: TRBD2
J: TRBJ2-3
length: 16
V: TRBV7-9
CDR3: CASSLISGGDTDTQYF
DNA: TGTGCCAGCAGCCTAATCAGCGGGGGGGACACAGATACGCAGTATTTT

size: -
D: -
J: TRBJ2-4
length: 16
V: TRBV20-1
CDR3: CSARAISGIAKNIQYF
DNA: TGCAGTGCTAGAGCTATATCGGGGATAGCCAAAAACATTCAGTACTTC

size: many
D: -
J: TRBJ2-5
length: 14
V: TRBV12-3/TRBV12-4
CDR3: CASSHGRLQETQYF
DNA: TGTGCCAGCAGCCACGGACGGCTCCAAGAGACCCAGTACTTC

size: few
D: -
J: TRBJ1-2
length: 17
V: TRBV7-2
CDR3: CASSLELRQAANYGYTF
DNA: TGTGCCAGCAGCTTAGAGCTCAGACAGGCCGCTAACTATGGCTACACCTTC

size: -
D: TRBD2
J: TRBJ2-7
length: 16
V: TRBV7-8
CDR3: CASSPGTSGAAYEQYF
DNA: TGTGCCAGCAGCCCCGGGACTAGCGGGGCGGCCTACGAGCAGTACTTC

size: -
D: TRBD1
J: TRBJ1-1
length: 15
V: TRBV9
CDR3: CASSVEGQGYTEAFF
DNA: TGTGCCAGCAGCGTTGAGGGACAGGGCTACACTGAAGCTTTCTTT

size: -
D: -
J: TRBJ1-1
length: 12
V: TRBV6-2/TRBV6-3
CDR3: CASSYGQMMAFF
DNA: TGTGCCAGCAGTTACGGGCAGATGATGGCTTTCTTT

size: -
D: -
J: TRBJ2-6
length: 19
V: TRBV6-5
CDR3: CASSYRTPTSGSGANVLTF
DNA: TGTGCCAGCAGTTACCGAACCCCCACATCTGGCTCTGGGGCCAACGTCCTGACTTTC

size: -
D: TRBD2
J: TRBJ2-7
length: 14
V: TRBV20-1
CDR3: CSARPGLAGGEQYF
DNA: TGCAGTGCGCGGCCGGGACTAGCGGGAGGTGAGCAGTACTTC

size: -
D: TRBD2
J: TRBJ2-1
length: 19
V: TRBV10-2
CDR3: CASSESGRTSGINYNEQFF
DNA: TGCGCCAGCAGTGAGTCGGGGAGGACTAGCGGGATTAATTACAATGAGCAGTTCTTC

size: -
D: TRBD2
J: TRBJ2-3
length: 13
V: TRBV7-8
CDR3: CASSSGTRATQYF
DNA: TGTGCCAGCAGCTCCGGGACTAGAGCTACGCAGTATTTT

size: -
D: -
J: TRBJ2-1
length: 16
V: TRBV18
CDR3: CASSPLTGTNYNEQFF
DNA: TGTGCCAGCTCACCACTGACCGGGACGAACTACAATGAGCAGTTCTTC

size: -
D: -
J: TRBJ1-1
length: 15
V: TRBV4-2
CDR3: CASSQDLGGHTEAFF
DNA: TGTGCCAGCAGCCAAGACCTCGGCGGGCACACTGAAGCTTTCTTT

size: few
D: -
J: TRBJ2-7
length: 13
V: TRBV20-1
CDR3: CSARDGDSYEQYF
DNA: TGCAGTGCTAGAGACGGGGACTCCTACGAGCAGTACTTC

size: few
D: -
J: TRBJ1-4
length: 12
V: TRBV6-5
CDR3: CASSGAEEKLFF
DNA: TGTGCCAGCAGCGGGGCTGAAGAAAAACTGTTTTTT

size: -
D: TRBD2
J: TRBJ2-1
length: 16
V: TRBV4-3
CDR3: CASSQDRTRFNNEQFF
DNA: TGCGCCAGCAGCCAAGACAGGACTAGATTCAACAATGAGCAGTTCTTC

size: many
D: -
J: TRBJ2-1
length: 11
V: TRBV11-2
CDR3: CASSRGRGQFF
DNA: TGTGCCAGCAGCCGAGGACGGGGGCAGTTCTTC

size: -
D: -
J: TRBJ1-1
length: 15
V: TRBV6-1
CDR3: CATRRIGAPNTEAFF
DNA: TGTGCCACCAGGCGGATTGGGGCGCCGAACACTGAAGCTTTCTTT

size: -
D: TRBD2
J: TRBJ2-1
length: 17
V: TRBV6-1
CDR3: CARRGLGTSPLINEQFF
DNA: TGTGCCAGGAGGGGGTTGGGGACTAGCCCACTTATCAATGAGCAGTTCTTC

size: -
D: -
J: TRBJ1-1
length: 14
V: TRBV12-3/TRBV12-4
CDR3: CASTLTGMNTEAFF
DNA: TGTGCCAGCACCTTGACAGGTATGAACACTGAAGCTTTCTTT

size: -
D: -
J: TRBJ1-3
length: 14
V: TRBV5-4
CDR3: CASSFEAPGNTIYF
DNA: TGTGCCAGCAGCTTTGAGGCGCCAGGAAACACCATATATTTT

size: -
D: TRBD2
J: TRBJ2-1
length: 16
V: TRBV27
CDR3: CASSLLSGDGSNEQFF
DNA: TGTGCCAGCAGTTTACTAAGCGGGGATGGAAGCAATGAGCAGTTCTTC

size: -
D: -
J: TRBJ2-2
length: 14
V: TRBV6-5
CDR3: CASSYSHYTGELFF
DNA: TGTGCCAGCAGTTACTCGCATTACACCGGGGAGCTGTTTTTT

size: few
D: -
J: TRBJ2-2
length: 14
V: TRBV5-1
CDR3: CASSSDPNTGELFF
DNA: TGCGCCAGCAGCTCTGACCCGAACACCGGGGAGCTGTTTTTT

size: many
D: -
J: TRBJ2-7
length: 13
V: TRBV6-1
CDR3: CASSPTNSYEQYF
DNA: TGTGCCAGCAGCCCGACAAACTCCTACGAGCAGTACTTC

size: -
D: TRBD1
J: TRBJ1-6
length: 14
V: TRBV20-1
CDR3: CSAGRPQGSSPLHF
DNA: TGCAGTGCTGGACGGCCACAGGGGAGCTCACCCCTCCACTTT

size: -
D: -
J: TRBJ2-3
length: 14
V: TRBV29-1
CDR3: CSVGPSLGTDTQYF
DNA: TGCAGCGTTGGCCCATCCCTCGGCACAGATACGCAGTATTTT

size: -
D: TRBD1
J: TRBJ2-3
length: 17
V: TRBV3-1
CDR3: CASRLEDRGRDTDTQYF
DNA: TGTGCCAGCAGGCTTGAAGACAGGGGGCGCGACACAGATACGCAGTATTTT

size: -
D: -
J: TRBJ2-1
length: 12
V: TRBV5-1
CDR3: CASSLSDNEQFF
DNA: TGCGCCAGCAGTTTAAGCGACAATGAGCAGTTCTTC

size: few
D: -
J: TRBJ2-5
length: 14
V: TRBV20-1
CDR3: CSARGFQAQETQYF
DNA: TGCAGTGCTAGAGGCTTCCAGGCACAAGAGACCCAGTACTTC

size: -
D: -
J: TRBJ1-4
length: 14
V: TRBV12-3/TRBV12-4
CDR3: CASSFEGRDEKLFF
DNA: TGTGCCAGCAGTTTCGAGGGGCGTGATGAAAAACTGTTTTTT

size: -
D: TRBD2
J: TRBJ2-1
length: 16
V: TRBV7-3
CDR3: CASSSGTSGSSDEQFF
DNA: TGTGCCAGCAGCTCTGGGACTAGCGGGAGTAGTGATGAGCAGTTCTTC

size: -
D: -
J: TRBJ1-3
length: 15
V: TRBV7-2
CDR3: CASSPVAGSGNTIYF
DNA: TGTGCCAGCAGCCCAGTGGCAGGGTCGGGAAACACCATATATTTT

size: -
D: TRBD2
J: TRBJ2-1
length: 16
V: TRBV12-3/TRBV12-4
CDR3: CASSQGLAGGPDEQFF
DNA: TGTGCCAGCAGTCAGGGGCTAGCGGGAGGGCCTGATGAGCAGTTCTTC

size: -
D: -
J: TRBJ2-5
length: 12
V: TRBV7-6
CDR3: CASSLKDETQYF
DNA: TGTGCCAGCAGCCTGAAGGACGAGACCCAGTACTTC

size: -
D: TRBD2
J: TRBJ2-5
length: 15
V: TRBV28
CDR3: CASSGGLAREETQYF
DNA: TGTGCCAGCAGTGGGGGACTAGCGAGGGAAGAGACCCAGTACTTC

size: few
D: TRBD1
J: TRBJ1-4
length: 15
V: TRBV27
CDR3: CASSTQDRGREKLFF
DNA: TGTGCCAGCAGTACGCAGGACAGGGGGCGTGAAAAACTGTTTTTT

size: -
D: -
J: TRBJ2-1
length: 13
V: TRBV27
CDR3: CASSFVGENEQFF
DNA: TGTGCCAGCAGTTTTGTCGGGGAGAATGAGCAGTTCTTC

size: few
D: -
J: TRBJ1-4
length: 15
V: TRBV5-1
CDR3: CASSTLPGHTEKLFF
DNA: TGCGCCAGCAGCACCCTACCGGGACATACCGAAAAACTGTTTTTT